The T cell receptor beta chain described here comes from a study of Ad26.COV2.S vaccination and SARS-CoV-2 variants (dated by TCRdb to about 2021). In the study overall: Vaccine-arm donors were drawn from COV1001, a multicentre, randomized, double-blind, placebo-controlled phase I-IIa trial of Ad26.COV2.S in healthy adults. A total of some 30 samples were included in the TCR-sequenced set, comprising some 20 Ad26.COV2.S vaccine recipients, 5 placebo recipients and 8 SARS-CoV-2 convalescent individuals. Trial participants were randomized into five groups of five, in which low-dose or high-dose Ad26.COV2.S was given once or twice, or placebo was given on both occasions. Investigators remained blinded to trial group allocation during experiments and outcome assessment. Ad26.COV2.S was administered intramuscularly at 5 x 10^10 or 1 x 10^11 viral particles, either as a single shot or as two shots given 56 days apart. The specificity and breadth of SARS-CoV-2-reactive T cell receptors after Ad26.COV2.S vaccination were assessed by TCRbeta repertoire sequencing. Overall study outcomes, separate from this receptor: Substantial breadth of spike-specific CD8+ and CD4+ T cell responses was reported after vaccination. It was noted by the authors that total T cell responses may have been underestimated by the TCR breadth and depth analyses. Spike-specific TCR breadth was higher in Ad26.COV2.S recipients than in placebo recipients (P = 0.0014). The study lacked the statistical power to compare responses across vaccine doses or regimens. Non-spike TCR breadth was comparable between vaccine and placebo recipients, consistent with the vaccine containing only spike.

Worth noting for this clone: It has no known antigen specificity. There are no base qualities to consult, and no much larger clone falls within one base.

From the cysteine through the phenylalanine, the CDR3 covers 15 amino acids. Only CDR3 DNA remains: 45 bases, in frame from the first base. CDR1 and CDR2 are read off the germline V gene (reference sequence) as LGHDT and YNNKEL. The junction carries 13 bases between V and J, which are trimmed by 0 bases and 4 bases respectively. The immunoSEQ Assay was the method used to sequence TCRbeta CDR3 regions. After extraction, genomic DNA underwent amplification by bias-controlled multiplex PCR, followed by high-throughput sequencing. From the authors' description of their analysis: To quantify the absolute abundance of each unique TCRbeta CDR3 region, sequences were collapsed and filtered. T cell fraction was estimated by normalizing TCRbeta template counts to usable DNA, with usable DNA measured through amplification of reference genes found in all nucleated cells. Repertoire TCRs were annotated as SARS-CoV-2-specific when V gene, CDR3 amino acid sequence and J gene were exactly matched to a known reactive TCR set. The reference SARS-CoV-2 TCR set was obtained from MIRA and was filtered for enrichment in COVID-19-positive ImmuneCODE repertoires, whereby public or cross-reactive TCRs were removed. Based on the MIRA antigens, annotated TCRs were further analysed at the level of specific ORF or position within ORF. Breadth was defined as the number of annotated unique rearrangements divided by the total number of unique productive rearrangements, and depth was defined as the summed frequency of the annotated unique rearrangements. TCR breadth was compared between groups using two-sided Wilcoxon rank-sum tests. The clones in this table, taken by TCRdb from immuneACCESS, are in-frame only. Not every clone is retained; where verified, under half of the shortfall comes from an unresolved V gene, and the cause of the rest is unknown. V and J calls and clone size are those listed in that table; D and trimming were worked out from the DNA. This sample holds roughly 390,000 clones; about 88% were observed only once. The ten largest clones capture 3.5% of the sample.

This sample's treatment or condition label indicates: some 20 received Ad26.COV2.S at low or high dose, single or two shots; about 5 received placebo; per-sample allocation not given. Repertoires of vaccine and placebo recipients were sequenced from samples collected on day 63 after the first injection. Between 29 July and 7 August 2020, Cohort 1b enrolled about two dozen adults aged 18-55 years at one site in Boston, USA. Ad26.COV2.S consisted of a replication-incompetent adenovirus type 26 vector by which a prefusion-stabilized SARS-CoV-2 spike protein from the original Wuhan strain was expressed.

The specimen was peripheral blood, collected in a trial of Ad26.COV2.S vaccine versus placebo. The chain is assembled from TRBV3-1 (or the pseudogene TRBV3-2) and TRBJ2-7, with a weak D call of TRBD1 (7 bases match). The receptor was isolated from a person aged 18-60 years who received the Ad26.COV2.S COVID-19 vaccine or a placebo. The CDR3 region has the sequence CASSQEGQGGYEQYF. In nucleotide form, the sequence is TGTGCCAGCAGCCAAGAGGGGCAGGGGGGATACGAGCAGTACTTC.